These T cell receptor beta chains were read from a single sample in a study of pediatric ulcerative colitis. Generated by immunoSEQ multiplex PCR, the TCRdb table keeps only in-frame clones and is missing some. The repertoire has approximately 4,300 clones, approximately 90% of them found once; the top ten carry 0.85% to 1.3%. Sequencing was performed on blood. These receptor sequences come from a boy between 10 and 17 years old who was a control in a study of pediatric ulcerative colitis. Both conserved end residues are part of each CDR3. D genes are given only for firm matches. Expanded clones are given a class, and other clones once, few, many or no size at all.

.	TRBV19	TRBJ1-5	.	CASSIDPPDGYSNQPQHF	TGTGCCAGTAGTATAGACCCACCCGACGGGTATAGCAATCAGCCCCAGCATTTT
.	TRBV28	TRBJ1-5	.	CASSLSWTVHQPQHF	TGTGCCAGCAGTTTATCGTGGACAGTTCATCAGCCCCAGCATTTT
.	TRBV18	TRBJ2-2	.	CASSPQVGSGELFF	TGTGCCAGCTCACCACAAGTGGGATCCGGGGAGCTGTTTTTT
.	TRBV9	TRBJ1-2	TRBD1	CASTRDPGGFGYTF	TGTGCCAGCACAAGAGACCCAGGGGGTTTCGGCTACACCTTC
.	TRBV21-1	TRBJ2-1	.	CASSKCWTRNNNEQFF	TGTGCCAGCAGCAAATGTTGGACACGCAATAACAATGAGCAGTTCTTC
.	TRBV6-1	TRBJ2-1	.	CASSERHGRKYNEQFF	TGTGCCAGCAGTGAGCGCCACGGGCGAAAGTACAATGAGCAGTTCTTC
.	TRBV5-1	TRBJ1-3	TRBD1	CASSATGSGNTIYF	TGCGCCAGCAGCGCGACAGGGAGCGGAAACACCATATATTTT
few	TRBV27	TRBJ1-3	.	CASSLSRSGNTIYF	TGTGCCAGCAGTTTATCGAGGTCTGGAAACACCATATATTTT
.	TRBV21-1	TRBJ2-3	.	CANQDGDTDTQYF	TGTGCCAACCAAGACGGAGACACAGATACGCAGTATTTT
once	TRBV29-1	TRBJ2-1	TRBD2	CSVENPSGRLDEQFF	TGCAGCGTTGAAAATCCTAGCGGGAGGCTAGATGAGCAGTTCTTC
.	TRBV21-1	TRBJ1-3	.	CASSRTLQGAAGYSGNTIYF	TGTGCCAGCAGTCGAACTCTTCAGGGTGCCGCCGGTTACTCTGGAAACACCATATATTTT
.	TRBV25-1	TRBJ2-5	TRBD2	CASSGLAGETQYF	TGTGCCAGCAGCGGACTAGCGGGAGAGACCCAGTACTTC
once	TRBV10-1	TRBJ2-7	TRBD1	CATPPGTAHEQYF	TGCGCCACCCCTCCCGGGACAGCTCACGAGCAGTACTTC
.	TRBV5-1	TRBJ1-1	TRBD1	CASSPYQGGNTEAFF	TGCGCCAGCAGCCCGTACCAGGGGGGGAACACTGAAGCTTTCTTT
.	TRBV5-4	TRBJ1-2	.	CASNLGGPPGGYTF	TGTGCCAGCAACCTCGGGGGTCCCCCTGGAGGCTACACCTTC
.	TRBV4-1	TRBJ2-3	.	CASSQEASDTQYF	TGCGCCAGCAGCCAAGAGGCCTCAGATACGCAGTATTTT
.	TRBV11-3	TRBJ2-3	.	CASSSGLLGTDTQYF	TGTGCCAGCAGCTCGGGCTTACTCGGCACAGATACGCAGTATTTT
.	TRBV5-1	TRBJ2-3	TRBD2	CASSYGTSGREVDTQYF	TGCGCCAGCAGCTACGGGACTAGCGGGAGGGAGGTAGATACGCAGTATTTT
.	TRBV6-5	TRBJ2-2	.	CASSSWDGGTGELFF	TGTGCCAGCAGTTCCTGGGACGGTGGGACCGGGGAGCTGTTTTTT
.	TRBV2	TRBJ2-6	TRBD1	CASRGGTGSSGANVLTF	TGTGCCAGCAGGGGCGGGACAGGGTCCTCTGGGGCCAACGTCCTGACTTTC
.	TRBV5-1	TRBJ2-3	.	CASTWGTAPYFDTQYF	TGCGCCAGCACCTGGGGGACGGCCCCGTACTTCGATACGCAGTATTTT
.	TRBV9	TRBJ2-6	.	CASSHGDHPSGANVLTF	TGTGCCAGCAGCCATGGGGACCACCCGTCTGGGGCCAACGTCCTGACTTTC
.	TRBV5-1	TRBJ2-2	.	CASSNGDFVAGELFF	TGCGCCAGCAGCAATGGGGACTTCGTCGCCGGGGAGCTGTTTTTT
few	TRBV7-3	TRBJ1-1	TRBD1	CASSLAGDRYTEAFF	TGTGCCAGCAGCTTAGCAGGGGACAGGTACACTGAAGCTTTCTTT
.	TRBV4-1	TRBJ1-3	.	CASSQLDRGSGNTIYF	TGCGCCAGCAGCCAGTTGGACCGGGGCTCTGGAAACACCATATATTTT
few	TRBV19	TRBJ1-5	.	CASSTAEFNQPQHF	TGTGCCAGTAGTACAGCTGAGTTTAATCAGCCCCAGCATTTT
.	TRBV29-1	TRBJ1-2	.	CSVYRDYGYTF	TGCAGCGTGTACAGGGACTATGGCTACACCTTC
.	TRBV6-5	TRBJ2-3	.	CASSYSGGAADTQYF	TGTGCCAGCAGTTACTCCGGGGGCGCGGCAGATACGCAGTATTTT
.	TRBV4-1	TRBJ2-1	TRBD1	CASSSTRDRSYNEQFF	TGCGCCAGCAGCTCAACCCGGGACAGATCCTACAATGAGCAGTTCTTC
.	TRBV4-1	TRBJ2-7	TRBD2	CASSQVVSGVSSYEQYF	TGCGCCAGCAGCCAAGTCGTAAGCGGGGTCAGCTCCTACGAGCAGTACTTC
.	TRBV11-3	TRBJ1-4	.	CASSWGRALHEKLFF	TGTGCCAGCAGCTGGGGCCGGGCGTTACACGAAAAACTGTTTTTT
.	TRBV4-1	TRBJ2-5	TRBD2	CASSHELAGSQETQYF	TGCGCCAGCAGCCACGAACTAGCGGGGTCCCAAGAGACCCAGTACTTC
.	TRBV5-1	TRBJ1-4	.	CASRRAKGTTNEKLFF	TGCGCCAGCAGGAGGGCAAAGGGCACAACTAATGAAAAACTGTTTTTT
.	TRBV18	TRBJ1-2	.	CASSPLLTGGSYGYTF	TGTGCCAGCTCACCACTTTTAACAGGCGGCAGTTATGGCTACACCTTC
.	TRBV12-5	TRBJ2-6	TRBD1	CASGGRTGDSGANVLTF	TGTGCTAGTGGGGGCCGGACAGGTGACTCTGGGGCCAACGTCCTGACTTTC
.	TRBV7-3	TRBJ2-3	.	CASSHTGGPQYF	TGTGCCAGCAGCCACACAGGCGGTCCGCAGTATTTT
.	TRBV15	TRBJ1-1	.	CATSRDRGGGTEAFF	TGTGCCACCAGCAGAGACCGGGGAGGGGGCACTGAAGCTTTCTTT
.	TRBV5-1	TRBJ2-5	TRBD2	CASSTGLAGVETQYF	TGCGCCAGCAGCACGGGACTAGCGGGAGTGGAGACCCAGTACTTC
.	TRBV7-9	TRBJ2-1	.	CASSLEPWEEQFF	TGTGCCAGCAGCTTAGAGCCCTGGGAGGAGCAGTTCTTC
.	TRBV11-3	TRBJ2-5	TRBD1	CASSLGQGFQETQYF	TGTGCCAGCAGCTTGGGACAGGGGTTTCAGGAGACCCAGTACTTC
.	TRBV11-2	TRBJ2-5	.	CASTPWETQYF	TGTGCCAGCACCCCTTGGGAGACCCAGTACTTC
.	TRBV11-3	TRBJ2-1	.	CASSPTTRRNEQFF	TGTGCCAGCAGCCCAACTACTAGAAGGAATGAGCAGTTCTTC
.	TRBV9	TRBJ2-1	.	CASSVPSSGGEQFF	TGTGCCAGCAGCGTACCCTCGTCGGGCGGTGAGCAGTTCTTC
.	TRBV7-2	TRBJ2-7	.	CASSLVISGTYEQYF	TGTGCCAGCAGCTTAGTAATTAGCGGAACCTACGAGCAGTACTTC
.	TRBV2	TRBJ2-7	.	CASSDSGVSWEQYF	TGTGCCAGCAGTGATTCAGGGGTGTCCTGGGAGCAGTACTTC
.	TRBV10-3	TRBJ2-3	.	CAISVGGLGTDTQYF	TGTGCCATCAGTGTAGGGGGGCTGGGCACAGATACGCAGTATTTT
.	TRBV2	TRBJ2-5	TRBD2	CASSPFAGGGETQYF	TGTGCCAGCAGTCCCTTTGCGGGAGGAGGCGAGACCCAGTACTTC
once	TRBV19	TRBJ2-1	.	CASSIPPKGNEQFF	TGTGCCAGTAGTATTCCCCCTAAGGGCAATGAGCAGTTCTTC
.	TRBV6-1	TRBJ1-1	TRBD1	CATRRTGNTEAFF	TGTGCCACTAGGCGGACAGGGAACACTGAAGCTTTCTTT
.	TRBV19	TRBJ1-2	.	CASSTPQGGYGYTF	TGTGCCAGTAGTACCCCACAGGGTGGCTATGGCTACACCTTC
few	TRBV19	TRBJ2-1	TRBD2	CASSIGTSGVMGQFF	TGTGCCAGTAGTATTGGGACTAGCGGGGTTATGGGGCAGTTCTTC